This T cell receptor (beta chain) was sequenced during a study of T cell responses to AZD1222 COVID-19 vaccine. The V gene end was trimmed by 5 bases and the J gene end by 4 bases; junction bases not matched to a gene: 7. Germline lookup yields CDR1 GTSNPN and CDR2 SVGIG (reference sequence). The CDR3 loop spans 14 amino acids. Some clones are missing from TCRdb's copy, which holds only in-frame ones; the method was immunoSEQ multiplex PCR. This sample has 150,000 to 200,000 clones; 85% to 95% occur once, and the top ten carry about 9%. Study observations and caveats: Distributed over spike, vaccine-associated CD4 TCRs predominated at 160-218 and 743-854.

In regard to this clone: No antigen is known for it.

V and J are TRBV30 and TRBJ2-2, with TRBD1 identical over 7 bases. Source: peripheral blood, taken on day 0 of AZD1222 vaccination. The clonotype was recovered from an adult in good health. Written as DNA, the CDR3 is TGTGCCTGGCGTCCACACAGGGGCACCGGGGAGCTGTTTTTT. Translating it yields CAWRPHRGTGELFF.